The 20 T cell receptor beta chains below all came from one sample that was sequenced in a study of T-cell reconstitution after alpha-beta-depleted transplantation in children. Preparation of the TCRbeta library involved a method that used unique molecular identifiers. Using its own MiXCR run on the PCR reads, TCRdb lists one record per CDR3 protein. The table includes 700,000 to 950,000 distinct CDR3 sequences, roughly 15% detected once. The input for sequencing was PBMCs, mostly from graft donor cells, taken 360 days after TCRalphabeta/CD19-depleted stem cell transplant. These TCRs come from a male patient younger than 18 who had a stem cell transplant for acute lymphoblastic leukemia, so the T cells may come from the graft donor.

The chain has TRBV24-1 and TRBJ1-4; D remains ambiguous. The germline CDR1 and CDR2 sequences are KGHDR and SFDVKD. The CDR3 extends over 15 amino acids. V shed 3 bases and J shed 5 bases, with 12 bases lying between them. The DNA of the CDR3 is TGTGCCACCAGTGATGGAGGACGGCTAAATGAAAAACTGTTTTTT. Amino acids: CATSDGGRLNEKLFF.

This clonotype appeared a single time. V and J are TRBV20-1 and TRBJ2-1; 7 bases map to TRBD1. The germline V gene has CDR1 DFQATT and CDR2 SNEGSKA (reference sequence). V dropped 0 bases and J dropped 7; count of bases not matched to a gene: 9. The CDR3 consists of 15 residues. This CDR3 reads CSARDARQGMNEQFF. For the CDR3, the DNA is TGCAGTGCTAGAGACGCGAGACAGGGTATGAATGAGCAGTTCTTC.

In DNA form, the CDR3 reads TGTGCCAGCAGCTTTGTTTGGAGCCAAGAGACCCAGTACTTC. Translation: CASSFVWSQETQYF. The J gene is TRBJ2-5, the V gene TRBV7-2, with no clear D. The V gene's germline CDR1 is SGHTA and CDR2 FQGNSA. V was shortened by 3 bases and J by 1 base, with 9 bases between the two germline ends. The CDR3 consists of 14 residues. Full variable domain (outside the CDR3, taken from reference TRBV7-2 and TRBJ2-5): GAGVSQSPSNKVTEKGKDVELRCDPISGHTALYWYRQSLGQGLEFLIYFQGNSAPDKSGLPSDRFSAERTGGSVSTLTIQRTQQEDSAVYLCASSFVWSQETQYFGPGTRLLVL.

This clonotype was counted only a few times. The chain joins TRBV19 to TRBJ1-1; possible D gene TRBD1, 5 bases. The CDR3 runs to 14 residues. Germline V gene lookup returns CDR1 LNHDA and CDR2 SQIVND (reference sequence). Trimming pared 5 bases from V and 3 bases from J, leaving 13 bases between. Written as DNA, the CDR3 is TGTGCCAGTAGTGCCTCTCAGGGTCACACTGAAGCTTTCTTT. Its translation is CASSASQGHTEAFF.

The chain carries TRBV4-1 and TRBJ1-1; TRBD1 matches 10 bases. Germline CDR1 MGHRA, CDR2 YSYEKL. V trimming: 0 bases; J trimming: 1 base; junction bases outside the gene matches: 14. This CDR3 contains 20 residues. The CDR3, as DNA: TGCGCCAGCAGCCAAGAAGGTCCGACAGGGGGCGCGTTCCGGAACACTGAAGCTTTCTTT. Translated: CASSQEGPTGGAFRNTEAFF.

This chain uses TRBV7-2 with TRBJ1-5, with D perhaps TRBD1 (5 bases). The germline gives CDR1 SGHTA, CDR2 FQGNSA. The CDR3 totals 16 residues. V lost 5 bases to trimming and J lost 0 bases, with 14 bases between them. The CDR3 DNA reads as TGTGCCAGCAGCCCACGGGACGATTATAGCAATCAGCCCCAGCATTTT. The encoded protein is CASSPRDDYSNQPQHF.

V and J are TRBV20-1 and TRBJ2-5; D ambiguous. This CDR3 comprises 14 residues. V gave up 6 bases and J gave up 3 bases, with 17 bases separating them. CDR1 is DFQATT, CDR2 SNEGSKA, per germline (reference sequence). This CDR3 is CSAQTSGSKETQYF. CDR3 sequence (DNA): TGCAGTGCCCAGACTTCCGGATCCAAAGAGACCCAGTACTTC.

This clonotype came up a few times. The chain recombines TRBV20-1 with TRBJ1-5; D gene ambiguous. The V and J ends lost 5 bases and 0 bases respectively, with 14 bases between them. CDR1 is DFQATT, CDR2 SNEGSKA, per germline (reference sequence). The CDR3 has 15 amino acids. CDR3 region: CSASTNLYSNQPQHF. The CDR3 DNA reads TGCAGTGCTTCAACAAACTTGTATAGCAATCAGCCCCAGCATTTT.

This clonotype was counted only a few times. This chain joins TRBV4-1 and TRBJ2-7, with 9 bases aligning to TRBD2. The CDR3 is made up of 15 amino acids. Germline V gene sequence: CDR1 MGHRA, CDR2 YSYEKL. Losses at the gene ends were 1 base for V and 7 bases for J; bases not matched to a gene: 8. The CDR3 bases are TGCGCCAGCAGCCAAGGCCTAGGACTAGCGAGAGAGCAGTACTTC. Its protein is CASSQGLGLAREQYF.

The table lists this clonotype with a few counts. This chain connects TRBV20-1 to TRBJ2-7; TRBD1 might be the D (6 bases). Between the trimmed V and J ends, which lost 0 bases and 3 bases, there was a span of 9 bases. The germline V gene encodes CDR1 DFQATT and CDR2 SNEGSKA (reference sequence). The CDR3 runs 13 residues. The CDR3 DNA reads TGCAGTGCTAGAGATGTAGGGGGCTACGAGCAGTACTTC. This translates into CSARDVGGYEQYF.

This clonotype was seen ten or more times. One junction end disagrees with the germline gene, perhaps due to a read error. The V call is TRBV5-1, the J call TRBJ2-7, with 8 bases identical to TRBD2. This CDR3 spans 15 amino acids. Germline V gives CDR1 SGHRS, CDR2 YFSETQ. Here the CDR3 reads CASSLTSGSSYEQYF. In DNA, the CDR3 is TGTGCCAGCAGTCTAACTAGCGGTAGCTCCTACGAGCAGTACTTC.

The rearrangement uses TRBV12-3 or TRBV12-4 and TRBJ1-1; 8 bases are shared with TRBD1. The CDR3 is made up of 17 amino acids. Losses at the gene ends were 5 bases for V and 0 bases for J; bases not matched to a gene: 11. The CDR3 protein is CASSPHRQGLMNTEAFF. CDR3 DNA: TGTGCCAGCAGTCCTCACCGACAGGGGCTTATGAACACTGAAGCTTTCTTT.

As to this clonotype: A much bigger clone sits one base away, suggesting this may be a read error. V and J are TRBV7-2 and TRBJ2-2, with no clear D. The V gene lost 1 base and the J gene lost 0 bases, with 6 bases spanning the gap. Per the germline V gene, CDR1 is SGHTA and CDR2 is FQGNSA. The CDR3 totals 15 residues. CDR3 residues: CASSLGEANTGELFF. CDR3 DNA: TGTGCCAGCAGCTTAGGCGAAGCGAACACCGGGGAGCTGTTTTTT.

The V call is TRBV11-1, the J call TRBJ2-1, with D tentatively TRBD1 (6 bases). Germline V gene sequence: CDR1 SGHAT, CDR2 FQDESV (reference sequence). V lost 2 bases, J lost 0 bases, and 17 bases lay in between. CDR3 length: 18 residues. CDR3 in amino acids: CASSLSPRQGSSYNEQFF. The CDR3 DNA reads TGTGCCAGCAGCTTATCCCCCCGCCAGGGGAGCTCCTACAATGAGCAGTTCTTC.

This clonotype was observed a few times. V and J are TRBV4-1 and TRBJ1-6; perhaps TRBD1 as D (6 bases). Trimming removed 4 bases at V and 9 bases at J, with 19 bases between. Germline CDR1 reads MGHRA; CDR2 reads YSYEKL. The CDR3 has 16 amino acids. This chain's CDR3 is CASSPHPTGGGSPLHF. CDR3 sequence (DNA): TGCGCCAGCAGCCCGCACCCGACAGGAGGAGGTTCACCCCTCCACTTT.

The chain links TRBV29-1 to TRBJ2-7; tentatively, D is TRBD1 or TRBD2 (5 bases each). Per germline, CDR1 SQVTM and CDR2 ANQGSEA. The CDR3 spans 14 residues. V lost 6 bases, J lost 0 bases, and 15 bases lay in between. CDR3 in amino acids: CSVARDRSSYEQYF. As DNA, the CDR3 is TGCAGCGTAGCCCGGGACCGCAGCTCCTACGAGCAGTACTTC.

This clonotype was seen many times. The chain carries TRBV6-5 and TRBJ2-5; the D gene is possibly TRBD2 (6 bases). The germline V and J ends were trimmed by 5 bases and 1 base, with 11 bases remaining between them. Germline values: CDR1 MNHEY, CDR2 SVGAGI. CDR3 length equals 14 residues. CDR3 sequence reads: CASSNQGGQETQYF. CDR3 DNA sequence: TGTGCCAGCAGTAACCAGGGAGGCCAAGAGACCCAGTACTTC.

The V and J genes are TRBV12-3 or TRBV12-4 and TRBJ2-7; 11 positions match TRBD1. The CDR3 runs 14 residues. V trimming: 3 bases; J trimming: 5 bases; junction bases outside the gene matches: 3. The CDR3 bases are TGTGCCAGCAGTTTTCGGGACAGGGGGGACGAGCAGTACTTC. Its translation: CASSFRDRGDEQYF.

The table lists this clonotype with a few counts. The CDR3 nucleotides read TGTGCCAGCAGCATCCCCGGGACTAGCTATCCAGGCTCCTACAATGAGCAGTTCTTC. This encodes CASSIPGTSYPGSYNEQFF. The chain couples TRBV11-2 to TRBJ2-1; TRBD2 agrees at 9 bases. Germline V gene data show CDR1 as SGHAT and CDR2 as FQNNGV. V was clipped by 5 bases and J by 0 bases; unmatched bases: 14. The CDR3 runs 19 residues.

In this sample, this clonotype turned up a few times. Here the CDR3 DNA reads TGTGCCAGCAGCCCATACCACGAGCAGTACTTC. This encodes CASSPYHEQYF. This rearrangement joins TRBV7-9 to TRBJ2-7; D gene unclear. This CDR3 is built from 11 residues. Germline CDR1 SEHNR, CDR2 FQNEAQ (reference sequence). Between the trimmed V and J ends, which lost 5 bases and 5 bases, there was a span of 7 bases.